This T cell receptor beta chain was profiled in a study of T-cell memory formation after mild COVID-19. TCRdb re-analysed the 5' RACE reads in MiXCR, keeping a single row per CDR3 protein. The table records over 150,000 distinct CDR3 sequences, over 10% of them present only once. The CDR3 loop spans 15 amino acids. Germline V gives CDR1 LNHDA, CDR2 SQIVND (reference sequence). Between the trimmed V and J ends, which lost 6 bases and 1 base, there was a span of 16 bases. Sequenced material: PBMCs or a T cell subset sorted from them (not recorded which). The chain employs TRBV19 and TRBJ2-7, with D uncertain. The sequence derives from a young man who had mild COVID-19 (a few samples of this study predate the infection). Cell type and time point are not known. CDR3 bases: TGTGCCAGTAGCATGGCACTGCAAAGATCCTACGAGCAGTACTTC. It is translated as CASSMALQRSYEQYF.